The 27 T cell receptor beta chains below were found in one sample sequenced in a study of lymphopenia after photon versus proton radiotherapy. Some clones are missing from TCRdb's copy, which holds only in-frame ones; the method was immunoSEQ multiplex PCR. The sample has 25,000 to 30,000 clones; about four fifths are singletons. The sequencing used peripheral blood, collected from a patient treated with photon-based radiotherapy. These receptors all stem from a man aged 45-65 years with gastric cancer.

J is TRBJ2-2 and V is TRBV19, with D uncertain. CDR1 LNHDA and CDR2 SQIVND come from the germline V gene (reference sequence). V was cut by 5 bases and J by 5 bases, with 9 bases left in between. CDR3 length: 13 residues. The CDR3 DNA is TGTGCCAGTAGTGCCGGGTTAACCGGGGAGCTGTTTTTT. Amino acids: CASSAGLTGELFF. The variable domain in full, completed from reference TRBV19 and TRBJ2-2, reads DGGITQSPKYLFRKEGQNVTLSCEQNLNHDAMYWYRQDPGQGLRLIYYSQIVNDFQKGDIAEGYSVSREKKESFPLTVTSAQKNPTAFYLCASSAGLTGELFFGEGSRLTVL.

The V call is TRBV10-3, the J call TRBJ2-2; D is perhaps TRBD2 (7 bases). Germline CDR1 is ENHRY and CDR2 is SYGVKD. This CDR3 comprises 12 residues. V dropped 9 bases and J dropped 3 bases, with 8 bases sitting between them. The CDR3 nucleotides are TGTGCCATGCGGGGGCACACCGGGGAGCTGTTTTTT. This encodes CAMRGHTGELFF.

This chain uses TRBV28 with TRBJ2-1, with 7 bases matching TRBD2. The CDR3 is made up of 13 amino acids. CDR1 is MDHEN, CDR2 SYDVKM, per germline. Trimming removed 2 bases from V and 9 bases from J; junction bases left unmatched: 4. CDR3 loop: CASSLQGEGEQFF. Here the CDR3 DNA reads TGTGCCAGCAGTTTACAAGGGGAGGGTGAGCAGTTCTTC.

V is TRBV2 and J is TRBJ2-1; D is ambiguous. Per the germline V gene, CDR1 is SNHLY and CDR2 is FYNNEI. The CDR3 has 12 amino acids. The V end was cut by 7 bases, the J end by 9 bases, with 13 bases between. The CDR3, as DNA: TGTGCCAGCAAGGGCGTCGGTTTTGAGCAGTTCTTC. As protein: CASKGVGFEQFF.

The chain is built from TRBV7-6 and TRBJ2-1; TRBD1 or TRBD2 may be the D gene (6 bases each). Germline lookup yields CDR1 SGHVS and CDR2 FNYEAQ. This CDR3 contains 17 residues. Trimming shortened V by 0 bases and J by 0 bases, and 12 bases separated the two germline ends. CDR3 DNA sequence: TGTGCCAGCAGCTTAGCGGGGGGCGCCACCTCCTACAATGAGCAGTTCTTC. Translating gives CASSLAGGATSYNEQFF. The whole variable domain, filled in from reference TRBV7-6 and TRBJ2-1, reads GAGVSQSPRYKVTKRGQDVALRCDPISGHVSLYWYRQALGQGPEFLTYFNYEAQQDKSGLPNDRFSAERPEGSISTLTIQRTEQRDSAMYRCASSLAGGATSYNEQFFGPGTRLTVL.

The J gene is TRBJ1-2, the V gene TRBV27; D might be TRBD1 (6 bases). Trimming removed 3 bases from V and 3 bases from J, with 20 bases in between. This CDR3 is built from 17 residues. CDR1 and CDR2 (germline): MNHEY, SMNVEV (reference sequence). This CDR3 reads CASSLGPSGTNYYGYTF. The CDR3 nucleotides are TGTGCCAGCAGTTTGGGACCATCCGGGACAAACTACTATGGCTACACCTTC.

The chain has TRBV15 and TRBJ2-7; the D is unclear. Trimming removed 0 bases from V and 0 bases from J, with 12 bases in between. CDR3 size: 16 residues. Looked up from germline, CDR1 is LNHNV and CDR2 is YYDKDF (reference sequence). This chain's CDR3 is CATSREFPIPSYEQYF. CDR3 bases: TGTGCCACCAGCAGAGAATTCCCCATACCCTCCTACGAGCAGTACTTC. Together with reference TRBV15 and TRBJ2-7, the CDR3 gives the full variable domain: DAMVIQNPRYQVTQFGKPVTLSCSQTLNHNVMYWYQQKSSQAPKLLFHYYDKDFNNEADTPDNFQSRRPNTSFCFLDIRSPGLGDTAMYLCATSREFPIPSYEQYFGPGTRLTVT.

The CDR3 spells CASDAGQRNSPLHF. The CDR3 nucleotides read TGTGCTAGTGATGCGGGACAGCGCAATTCACCCCTCCACTTT. The chain has TRBV12-5 and TRBJ1-6, with 7 bases that match TRBD1. This CDR3 spans 14 amino acids. V shed 7 bases and J 7 bases; nucleotides not matched to a gene: 7. CDR1 and CDR2 from the germline V gene are LGHNT and FRNRAP.

This rearrangement joins TRBV27 to TRBJ1-2, with TRBD1 matching 8 bases. The CDR3 covers 12 residues. V lost 3 bases and J lost 8; bases outside the gene matches: 2. CDR1 and CDR2 (germline): MNHEY, SMNVEV (reference sequence). CDR3 region: CASSFRGRGYTF. In nucleotides, the CDR3 is TGTGCCAGCAGTTTCAGGGGGCGGGGCTACACCTTC.

This clone came up once. The rearrangement uses TRBV15 and TRBJ2-5; D tentatively fits TRBD1 or TRBD2 (6 bases each). The CDR3 spans 16 residues. V was trimmed by 0 bases and J by 5 bases, leaving 16 bases between them. Per the germline V gene, CDR1 is LNHNV and CDR2 is YYDKDF (reference sequence). The chain's CDR3 is CATSRERGGRKETQYF. The DNA for the CDR3 is TGTGCCACCAGCAGAGAAAGAGGGGGGCGCAAGGAGACCCAGTACTTC.

This clone was observed once. V gene TRBV7-9 combines with J gene TRBJ2-5; D is possibly TRBD2 (6 bases). Germline V lookup: CDR1 SEHNR, CDR2 FQNEAQ (reference sequence). The CDR3 extends over 12 amino acids. Trimming stripped 8 bases from V and 2 bases from J, with 9 bases between. The CDR3 reads CASGGLQETQYF. Here the CDR3 DNA reads TGTGCCAGCGGTGGACTACAAGAGACCCAGTACTTC.

The chain combines TRBV27 with TRBJ1-5, with TRBD1 matching over 10 bases. V was pared by 6 bases and J by 7 bases, with 18 bases of the junction left unmatched. The CDR3 consists of 18 residues. The V gene's germline CDR1 is MNHEY and CDR2 SMNVEV (reference sequence). CDR3 sequence: CASSSGERQGALGQPQHF. The CDR3 bases are TGTGCCAGCAGCTCGGGGGAGAGACAGGGGGCGTTGGGGCAGCCCCAGCATTTT.

This clone was detected once. J is TRBJ1-6 and V is TRBV19; 8 bases match TRBD1. After removal of 6 bases from V and 0 bases from J, the junction contained 13 bases not matched to a gene. The CDR3 is made up of 19 amino acids. Germline lookup yields CDR1 LNHDA and CDR2 SQIVND (reference sequence). The CDR3 DNA sequence: TGTGCCAGTAGCACGGACAGGGTACGAACCAGCTCCTATAATTCACCCCTCCACTTT. Translating gives CASSTDRVRTSSYNSPLHF.

The chain carries TRBV30 and TRBJ1-2; no firm D call. Trimming took off 4 bases at V and 4 bases at J, with 13 bases between the two ends. From germline, CDR1 is GTSNPN and CDR2 SVGIG (reference sequence). The length of the CDR3 is 13 residues. The CDR3 coding sequence is TGTGCCTGGATAGGAAAACCGAGCTATGGCTACACCTTC. It is translated as CAWIGKPSYGYTF. Full variable domain (outside the CDR3, taken from reference TRBV30 and TRBJ1-2): SQTIHQWPATLVQPVGSPLSLECTVEGTSNPNLYWYRQAAGRGLQLLFYSVGIGQISSEVPQNLSASRPQDRQFILSSKKLLLSDSGFYLCAWIGKPSYGYTFGSGTRLTVV.

The rearrangement links TRBV30 to TRBJ1-3; D gene ambiguous. The length of the CDR3 is 14 residues. V was pared by 0 bases and J by 2 bases, with 8 bases between. The germline CDR1 and CDR2 sequences are GTSNPN and SVGIG (reference sequence). The CDR3 spells CAWSVDITGNTIYF. The CDR3 DNA reads TGTGCCTGGAGTGTTGACATCACTGGAAACACCATATATTTT.

The CDR3 here is CASMGDRSNEKLFF. The CDR3 DNA sequence: TGTGCCAGTATGGGGGACAGGTCGAATGAAAAACTGTTTTTT. The chain joins TRBV19 to TRBJ1-4; 8 bases fit TRBD1. Germline loops: CDR1 LNHDA, CDR2 SQIVND (reference sequence). Trimming took 7 bases from V and 5 from J; bases not matched to a gene: 6. The CDR3 has 14 amino acids.

On this clone itself: One end of the junction fails to match germline, which may point to a read error. V usage is TRBV18 and J usage is TRBJ1-3; 9 nucleotides match TRBD1. The CDR3 runs 14 residues. CDR1 and CDR2 from the germline V gene are KGHSH and LQKENI. The CDR3 nucleotides are TGTGCCAGCTCACCGCAGGGACAGGGAAGCACCATATATTTT. Its protein is CASSPQGQGSTIYF.

This clone came up a few times. V usage is TRBV10-1 and J usage is TRBJ1-1, with 7 bases lining up with TRBD1. CDR1 is WNHNN, CDR2 SYGVQD, per germline (reference sequence). The CDR3 is 12 amino acids. With 8 bases clipped from V and 11 bases from J, the junction kept 11 bases outside the gene matches. The CDR3 sequence: CASGEQGRAAFF. The CDR3 region has the DNA TGCGCCAGCGGAGAACAGGGGAGGGCGGCTTTCTTT.

This chain connects TRBV12-5 to TRBJ2-1, with 12 bases that match TRBD2. This CDR3 has 18 amino acids. Germline-derived CDR1 and CDR2 are LGHNT and FRNRAP. V dropped 0 bases and J dropped 4; count of bases not matched to a gene: 7. CDR3 loop: CASGLVPRTSGEYNEQFF. In DNA form, the CDR3 reads TGTGCTAGTGGTTTGGTACCGCGGACTAGCGGGGAGTACAATGAGCAGTTCTTC. Full variable domain (remainder filled in from reference TRBV12-5 and TRBJ2-1): DARVTQTPRHKVTEMGQEVTMRCQPILGHNTVFWYRQTMMQGLELLAYFRNRAPLDDSGMPKDRFSAEMPDATLATLKIQPSEPRDSAVYFCASGLVPRTSGEYNEQFFGPGTRLTVL.

The sample holds one count of this clone. This rearrangement joins TRBV6-5 to TRBJ2-1; 12 bases are a match to TRBD1. The CDR3 sequence is 15 residues long. V trimming: 7 bases; J trimming: 12 bases; junction bases outside the gene matches: 13. Germline V gene sequence: CDR1 MNHEY, CDR2 SVGAGI. The CDR3 protein is CASTQTGTGGDGQFF. The CDR3 DNA is TGTGCCAGCACGCAAACCGGGACAGGGGGCGATGGGCAGTTCTTC.

The chain is built from TRBV5-6 and TRBJ2-5; D call uncertain. The CDR3 has 14 amino acids. From germline, CDR1 is SGHDT and CDR2 YYEEEE. The ends were cut back, 6 bases at V and 7 bases at J, with 19 bases in the middle. CDR3 DNA: TGTGCCAGCACCTCAGGACGGTTTTCGGGGACCCAGTACTTC. Protein sequence: CASTSGRFSGTQYF.

This chain uses TRBV6-6 with TRBJ2-7; tentative D call: TRBD1 (5 bases). The CDR3 is made up of 14 amino acids. Trimming removed 10 bases from V and 3 bases from J, with 19 bases in between. CDR1 and CDR2 from the germline V gene are MNHNY and SVGAGI (reference sequence). The CDR3 sequence: CATSPQGSYYEQYF. CDR3 DNA: TGTGCCACCTCCCCGCAGGGCAGTTACTACGAGCAGTACTTC.

The chain has TRBV5-8 and TRBJ2-3, with 11 bases aligning to TRBD2. Germline V CDR1 and CDR2: SGHTS, YDEGEE. V gave up 0 bases and J gave up 3 bases; unmatched junction bases: 9. CDR3 length equals 18 residues. The CDR3 DNA is TGTGCCAGCAGCTTGGGAGCACTAGCGGGGGTTTCAACAGATACGCAGTATTTT. It encodes CASSLGALAGVSTDTQYF.

This sequence joins TRBV7-2 and TRBJ2-1; D is undetermined. V lost 3 bases and J lost 7, with 4 bases in between. In germline, CDR1 is SGHTA, CDR2 FQGNSA. The CDR3 loop spans 11 amino acids. CDR3 amino acids: CASSFTNEQFF. The CDR3 nucleotides read TGTGCCAGCAGCTTCACGAATGAGCAGTTCTTC.

Turning to this clone: This sample also contains other DNA sequences that code for the same CDR3. The chain uses TRBV15 and TRBJ2-7; weak D call: TRBD1 (6 bases). CDR3 length: 13 residues. V was pared by 5 bases and J by 1 base, with 9 bases between. CDR1 and CDR2 (germline): LNHNV, YYDKDF (reference sequence). CDR3 DNA sequence: TGTGCCACCAGCCGGGACATGTCCTACGAGCAGTACTTC. It encodes CATSRDMSYEQYF.

This chain connects TRBV2 to TRBJ2-2; unclear D gene. This CDR3 is built from 16 residues. Germline CDR1 is SNHLY and CDR2 is FYNNEI. V was trimmed by 4 bases and J by 4 bases, leaving 16 bases between them. The CDR3 nucleotides are TGTGCCAGCAGTGTTGCGGTGGACCGAAGCACCGGGGAGCTGTTTTTT. Translating it yields CASSVAVDRSTGELFF.

This clone was detected only a few times. The chain joins TRBV7-9 to TRBJ2-2; 10 nucleotides agree with TRBD1. The CDR3 consists of 16 residues. V trimming: 3 bases; J trimming: 6 bases; junction bases outside the gene matches: 7. Germline CDR1 SEHNR, CDR2 FQNEAQ (reference sequence). This chain's CDR3 is CASSFSGTGVAGELFF. In DNA, the CDR3 is TGTGCCAGCAGCTTTTCTGGGACAGGGGTCGCCGGGGAGCTGTTTTTT.